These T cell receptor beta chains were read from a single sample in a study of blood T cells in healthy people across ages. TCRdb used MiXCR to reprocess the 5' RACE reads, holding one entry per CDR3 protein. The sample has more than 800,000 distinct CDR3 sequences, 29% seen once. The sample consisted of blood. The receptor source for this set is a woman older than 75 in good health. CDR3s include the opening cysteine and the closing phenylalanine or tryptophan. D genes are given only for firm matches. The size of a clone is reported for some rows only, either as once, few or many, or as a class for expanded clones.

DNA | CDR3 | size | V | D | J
TGTGCCTGGAGTACCGGGGAACCCTACGAGCAGTACTTC | CAWSTGEPYEQYF | many | TRBV30 | - | TRBJ2-7
TGTGCCAGCGGACAGGGTCAAGAGACCCAGTACTTC | CASGQGQETQYF | many | TRBV27 | TRBD1 | TRBJ2-5
TGTGCCAGCAGTTTCCAACAGGGGAGCCCCTACAATGAGCAGTTCTTC | CASSFQQGSPYNEQFF | many | TRBV12-3/TRBV12-4 | TRBD1 | TRBJ2-1
TGCAGTGCTAGAGATCCACGGGGGGCGAACACTGAAGCTTTCTTT | CSARDPRGANTEAFF | - | TRBV20-1 | - | TRBJ1-1
TGTGCCATCAGTGGGGCATCCTACGAGCAGTACTTC | CAISGASYEQYF | many | TRBV10-3 | - | TRBJ2-7
TGTGCCAGCAGCTATGTAGGAGTTCCCTACGAGCAGTACTTC | CASSYVGVPYEQYF | many | TRBV13 | - | TRBJ2-7
TGTGCCAGCAGCGAGGGACAGCCTGAAGCTTTCTTT | CASSEGQPEAFF | - | TRBV7-9 | TRBD1 | TRBJ1-1
TGTGCCAGCAGTGAAGTGCGGGGACCGTCATCTAATGAAAAACTGTTTTTT | CASSEVRGPSSNEKLFF | few | TRBV6-1 | - | TRBJ1-4
TGTGCCAGCAGCCCAGGGGTTTACTATGGCTACACCTTC | CASSPGVYYGYTF | few | TRBV11-2 | - | TRBJ1-2
TGTGCCAGCAGCTCAACAGCGGGACAGGGGCTCACCGGGGAGCTGTTTTTT | CASSSTAGQGLTGELFF | - | TRBV7-9 | TRBD1 | TRBJ2-2
TGCGCCAGCAGCCTGATGGGTAGCGGGGGGCCCTCCTACAATGAGCAGTTCTTC | CASSLMGSGGPSYNEQFF | many | TRBV5-1 | TRBD2 | TRBJ2-1
TGTGCCACCAGCAGAGATCCGAGGGGGCTAGGCAATGAGCAGTTCTTC | CATSRDPRGLGNEQFF | many | TRBV15 | TRBD1 | TRBJ2-1
TGCAGTGCCCCGGACTGGGGAACCAAAGAGACCCAGTACTTC | CSAPDWGTKETQYF | - | TRBV20-1 | - | TRBJ2-5
TGTGCCAGCAGTTTTCGGTCAGGGGAGGGTCAGCCCCAGCATTTT | CASSFRSGEGQPQHF | - | TRBV12-3/TRBV12-4 | - | TRBJ1-5
TGTGCCAGCAGCCAGGACAGGGGGCTTTCACCCCTCCACTTT | CASSQDRGLSPLHF | few | TRBV27 | TRBD1 | TRBJ1-6
TGTGCCAGCAGCTTAGATCAGGCAGCCTTCCATGGCTACACCTTC | CASSLDQAAFHGYTF | - | TRBV11-2 | - | TRBJ1-2
TGCGCCAGCAGCCAAGAGTTGACCGGGGAGCTGTTTTTT | CASSQELTGELFF | - | TRBV4-3 | - | TRBJ2-2
TGTGCCAGCAGCCAAGATGCAGGGGCCGATGAAAAACTGTTTTTT | CASSQDAGADEKLFF | many | TRBV4-2 | - | TRBJ1-4
TGTGCCAGTACCAAGGACAGCTTTAACACTGAAGCTTTCTTT | CASTKDSFNTEAFF | - | TRBV19 | - | TRBJ1-1
TGCGCCAGCAGCCATCCAGGGGGTGAGACCCAGTACTTC | CASSHPGGETQYF | - | TRBV4-1 | TRBD1 | TRBJ2-5
TGTGCCAGCAGTCCCAACCGGGACAGGGGATACGGCTACACCTTC | CASSPNRDRGYGYTF | - | TRBV7-2 | TRBD1 | TRBJ1-2
TGTGCCAGCAGCACCGGGACACCACAAGAGACCCAGTACTTC | CASSTGTPQETQYF | many | TRBV5-6 | - | TRBJ2-5
TGCGCCAGCAGCTTACAGGGTAACAATGGCTACACCTTC | CASSLQGNNGYTF | many | TRBV5-1 | - | TRBJ1-2
TGTGCCAGCAGCCTATTGGGACATAGGAACACTGAAGCTTTCTTT | CASSLLGHRNTEAFF | many | TRBV7-2 | - | TRBJ1-1
TGTGCCAGCAGTGAAACGGACAGGGGAATTGCCTACGAGCAGTACTTC | CASSETDRGIAYEQYF | many | TRBV6-1 | TRBD1 | TRBJ2-7
TGTGCCAGCAGCCATCAAGGCGGGGGCCACCGCGGGGAGACCCAGTACTTC | CASSHQGGGHRGETQYF | once | TRBV3-1 | - | TRBJ2-5
TGTGCCTGCAGCCCAGGCTGGGAAGGGAATTCACCCCTCCACTTT | CACSPGWEGNSPLHF | few | TRBV9 | - | TRBJ1-6
TGTGCCAGCAGCCCGCAGGGCGGCGCAGGCTACACCTTC | CASSPQGGAGYTF | few | TRBV7-2 | - | TRBJ1-2
TGTGCCAGCAGTTCAACACAAGGTGGTAATTCACCCCTCCACTTT | CASSSTQGGNSPLHF | many | TRBV6-6 | - | TRBJ1-6
TGTGCCAGCAGGCAGACAGATATGAACACTGAAGCTTTCTTT | CASRQTDMNTEAFF | few | TRBV6-1 | - | TRBJ1-1
TGCAGTGCTAGGGGACTAGCGGCCCACAATGAGCAGTTCTTC | CSARGLAAHNEQFF | once | TRBV20-1 | TRBD2 | TRBJ2-1
TGTGCCAGCAGCTTGGGGATGCATCTGCCCCAGCATTTT | CASSLGMHLPQHF | - | TRBV11-2 | - | TRBJ1-5
TGCACCAGCAGCGGTACAGGGGGCCGGCAGCCCCAGCATTTT | CTSSGTGGRQPQHF | - | TRBV1 | - | TRBJ1-5
TGTGCCAGCAGCTTAGGCGGGGGCTGGGATACGCAGTATTTT | CASSLGGGWDTQYF | many | TRBV11-2 | - | TRBJ2-3
TGTGCCAGTTTTTCTCATGCCGGGACAGATATACCGAATGAGCAGTTCTTC | CASFSHAGTDIPNEQFF | - | TRBV19 | TRBD1 | TRBJ2-1
TGTGCCAGCTCACCTGATACAGGGGCCTATGACTACACCTTC | CASSPDTGAYDYTF | - | TRBV18 | TRBD1 | TRBJ1-2
TGTGCCAGCAGTCGAAAGGGTGGGGAGACCCAGTACTTC | CASSRKGGETQYF | - | TRBV12-3/TRBV12-4 | - | TRBJ2-5
TGTGCCAGCAGCTCCCGGACAGGTGGTAATGAAAAACTGTTTTTT | CASSSRTGGNEKLFF | many | TRBV7-9 | TRBD1 | TRBJ1-4
TGTGCCAGCAGGAAAATCCGGGACAGGGTCGACAATGAGCAGTTCTTC | CASRKIRDRVDNEQFF | once | TRBV27 | TRBD1 | TRBJ2-1
TGTGCCAGCAGCTTCGGGACAGGAGGCTCTAATGAGCAGTTCTTC | CASSFGTGGSNEQFF | many | TRBV9 | TRBD1 | TRBJ2-1
TGTGCCAGCAGTAGTACAGGGCCCCAGCATTTT | CASSSTGPQHF | many | TRBV6-2/TRBV6-3 | - | TRBJ1-5
TGTGCCAGCTCACCACCGGGAGGGGTAGGGGCCAACGTCCTGACTTTC | CASSPPGGVGANVLTF | few | TRBV18 | TRBD2 | TRBJ2-6
TGTGCCAGCTCAATAGTTCCCCTCGACGATCGCGGGGAGAACACCGGGGAGCTGTTTTTT | CASSIVPLDDRGENTGELFF | few | TRBV27 | - | TRBJ2-2
TGTGCTAGTGGTTTGGGCCTGGAGACCCAGTACTTC | CASGLGLETQYF | - | TRBV12-5 | - | TRBJ2-5
TGTGCCAGCAGTTACGGCAGGCCGGGGAGCAATCAGCCCCAGCATTTT | CASSYGRPGSNQPQHF | - | TRBV6-2/TRBV6-3 | - | TRBJ1-5
TGCAGTGACCCTCCGGGACTAGCGGGAGGGCCCTCCTACAATGAGCAGTTCTTC | CSDPPGLAGGPSYNEQFF | few | TRBV20-1 | TRBD2 | TRBJ2-1
TGTGCCACCAGCAGAGATCGTCTGGCCGGGGCCAATGAGCAGTTCTTC | CATSRDRLAGANEQFF | many | TRBV15 | - | TRBJ2-1
TGTGCCAGCAGATTACGTCTAGCGGAAGAGACCCAGTACTTC | CASRLRLAEETQYF | many | TRBV7-2 | TRBD2 | TRBJ2-5
TGCGCCAGCAGCTTGGAAGGCAATGAGCAGTTCTTC | CASSLEGNEQFF | many | TRBV5-1 | - | TRBJ2-1
TGCAGCGTTGAAGATCGACTAGCGGGAGCCACAGATACGCAGTATTTT | CSVEDRLAGATDTQYF | - | TRBV29-1 | TRBD2 | TRBJ2-3